This T cell receptor beta chain derives from a study of T cells in Graves' hyperthyroidism and ophthalmopathy. This clonotype has a count of ten or more. Amplification targeted TCR beta CDR3 regions from RNA transcripts. The HTBI set primed first-round TCR CDR3 RT-PCR. Each CDR3 protein is one row after TCRdb ran MiXCR on the multiplex PCR reads. The repertoire holds some 770,000 distinct CDR3 sequences, 15% to 20% seen once, with around 7.7% in the top ten. Trimming pared 5 bases from V and 6 bases from J, leaving 15 bases between. Germline values: CDR1 SEHNR, CDR2 FQNEAQ (reference sequence). This CDR3 region has 14 residues.

The clonotype comes from a man younger than 30 with Graves' hyperthyroidism. Sequenced sample: blood. This sequence joins TRBV7-9 and TRBJ2-3; D is unclear. The CDR3 sequence is CASSLASLRDTQYF. As DNA, the CDR3 is TGTGCCAGCAGCCTTGCCTCACTCCGGGATACGCAGTATTTT.